This T cell receptor beta chain was captured in a study of T cell changes during pregnancy in multiple sclerosis. The CDR3 has 14 amino acids. Per germline, CDR1 SNHLY and CDR2 FYNNEI. Trimming took 2 bases from V and 2 from J, leaving 6 bases between them. Repertoires were generated with immunoSEQ multiplex PCR, while TCRdb's copy carries only in-frame clones and drops some. This sample yields about 84,000 clones, of which approximately 95% are seen a single time; roughly 0.93% belongs to the top ten. The rearrangement joins TRBV2 to TRBJ1-4, with a tentative D call TRBD1 (5 bases). Sequenced here: peripheral blood, sampled in the second trimester of pregnancy. The receptor's source is a female donor in good health, enrolled as a control in a pregnancy study. CDR3 sequence: CASSEPGTNEKLFF. The CDR3 DNA reads TGTGCCAGCAGTGAACCAGGGACTAATGAAAAACTGTTTTTT.